This T cell receptor beta chain emerged from a study of metastatic and nonmetastatic thyroid tumors. TCRdb recomputed clones from the PCR reads via MiXCR. The sample contains about 24,000 clones, about 24% of which appear only once. No patient received treatment before thyroid surgery. The CDR3 totals 15 residues. From germline, CDR1 is SGDLS and CDR2 YYNGEE. V was clipped by 0 bases and J by 10 bases, with 19 bases between them. Source material: tumor tissue. The V gene is TRBV9, the J gene TRBJ1-2, with TRBD1 as a possible D gene (6 bases). The TCR originated in a male donor with papillary thyroid cancer or a benign thyroid nodule (not recorded which). Some clones in this sample may be carry-over from other donors' samples. In nucleotides, the CDR3 is TGTGCCAGCAGCGTAGGGGCGGGGGCGCTGGATGTCTACACCTTC. Protein product: CASSVGAGALDVYTF.